This TCR beta chain was documented in a study of HIV-infected patients and healthy controls. Study observations and caveats: HLA types of the donors remained undetermined. Healthy control repertoires had roughly threefold more distinct CDR3s than untreated HIV+ repertoires, and higher Shannon diversity.

All unsorted peripheral T cells were captured because whole blood was used without fractionation. A word on this clonotype: As yet, its antigen is unknown. This may be a read error: a much more frequent sequence differs by one nucleotide.

Alpha and beta constant-region primers primed reverse transcription of approximately 0.55 ug RNA. Using multiplexing indices, alpha and beta chain libraries were generated apart by chain-specific third strand synthesis. TCRdb called the 5' RACE reads again in MiXCR, with one record for every CDR3 protein. The table includes roughly 13,000 distinct CDR3 sequences, approximately 11% detected once. The CDR3 extends over 15 amino acids. The V segment lost 2 bases and the J segment 5 bases; nucleotides outside the gene matches: 8. CDR1 and CDR2 from the germline V gene are DFQATT and SNEGSKA (reference sequence).

The chain recombines TRBV20-1 with TRBJ2-2; 7 bases line up with TRBD2. The origin of this receptor is an adult in good health. The sequenced material came from blood. CDR3 loop: CSARTGLVITGELFF. The CDR3 nucleotides read TGCAGTGCTAGAACCGGACTAGTAATAACCGGGGAGCTGTTTTTT.